This T cell receptor beta chain was found in a study of CD8+ T cells in alopecia areata. Turning to the study itself: The duration of tofacitinib was 6 to 18 months, with 6 months off drug afterward.

The CDR3 has 13 residues. Germline V gene sequence: CDR1 SQVTM, CDR2 ANQGSEA. The study's findings and limits: With patients, TCR sharing proved less clear than in mice, a difference possibly related to HLA. Alopecia totalis/universalis scalp especially showed more expanded CD8+ clones than normal scalp.

The authors extracted RNA and reverse transcribed it into cDNA as the sequencing template. Generated by immunoSEQ multiplex PCR, the TCRdb table keeps only in-frame clones and is missing some. This table holds more than 90,000 clones, roughly two fifths found once. Peripheral blood and lesional scalp punch biopsies came from alopecia areata patients. This clone has more than one count but fewer than ten. Its target is not known. The junction departs from the called germline gene at one end, perhaps through a read error. Other DNA sequences in this specimen translate into the identical CDR3. Specimen: CD4+ T cells sorted from blood. The source is a human donor with alopecia areata. The V and J genes are TRBV29-1 and TRBJ2-7, with 11 bases aligning to TRBD1. CDR3 region: CSVEGQGAGEQYF. DNA for the CDR3: TGCAGCGTCGAAGGACAGGGGGCGGGTGAGCAGTACTTC.